A single sample gave rise to the 9 T cell receptor beta chains below, sequenced in a study of graft-versus-host responses after intestinal transplantation (dated by TCRdb to 2020 to 2022). Libraries were constructed by the immunoSEQ multiplex PCR assay. The clones in this table, taken by TCRdb from immuneACCESS, are in-frame only. Not every clone is retained; where verified, under half of the shortfall comes from an unresolved V gene, and the cause of the rest is unknown. The sample table contains tens of thousands of clones; only one count was recorded for about 90% of them. Together, the top ten hold around 2.5% of the sample. This specimen was PBMCs, taken roughly 300 days after intestinal transplant. Source of these receptors: a human patient who received an intestinal transplant, so some T cells may come from the graft donor.

This chain connects TRBV2 to TRBJ1-1, with D perhaps TRBD1 (6 bases). Germline CDR1 reads SNHLY; CDR2 reads FYNNEI. This CDR3 has 14 residues. Trimming pared 5 bases from V and 5 bases from J, leaving 15 bases between. CDR3 protein: CASSSRQAYTEAFF. CDR3 nucleotide sequence: TGTGCCAGCAGTTCCCGACAGGCTTATACTGAAGCTTTCTTT.

The chain recombines TRBV6-6 with TRBJ1-6; maybe TRBD1 (6 bases). The CDR3 runs to 15 residues. Germline V gene data show CDR1 as MNHNY and CDR2 as SVGAGI (reference sequence). Trimming pared 0 bases from V and 9 bases from J, leaving 12 bases between. The CDR3 DNA sequence: TGTGCCAGCAGTTACTCGGGGGCCCGTAGTTCACCCCTCCACTTT. As protein: CASSYSGARSSPLHF.

This clone was detected once. Other DNA sequences in this specimen translate into the identical CDR3. The chain combines TRBV6-5 with TRBJ2-7, with TRBD1 identical over 8 bases. The CDR3 sequence is 14 residues long. Trimming took 5 bases from V and 2 from J; bases not matched to a gene: 5. The germline V gene encodes CDR1 MNHEY and CDR2 SVGAGI. The CDR3 DNA follows: TGTGCCAGCAGTCACGGACAGGGAGCCTACGAGCAGTACTTC. Its translation is CASSHGQGAYEQYF.

V is TRBV28 and J is TRBJ1-2, with D tentatively TRBD1 (6 bases). V was pared by 9 bases and J by 6 bases, with 20 bases between. The CDR3 spans 14 residues. CDR1 and CDR2 (germline): MDHEN, SYDVKM. CDR3 in amino acids: CASQGDRMLDGYTF. The CDR3 nucleotides read TGTGCCAGTCAGGGCGACAGGATGCTTGATGGCTACACCTTC.

The chain is built from TRBV6-5 and TRBJ1-1, with 10 bases aligning to TRBD1. Germline V gene lookup returns CDR1 MNHEY and CDR2 SVGAGI. There are 16 residues in the CDR3. The V and J ends lost 2 bases and 8 bases, in that order; junction bases with no gene match: 11. The CDR3 DNA follows: TGTGCCAGCAGTTACGTCCCGCCGGGACAGGGGACGGAAGCTTTCTTT. Its protein product is CASSYVPPGQGTEAFF.

The genes are TRBV7-6 and TRBJ2-6; 8 nucleotides match TRBD2. Germline assignment: CDR1 SGHVS and CDR2 FNYEAQ. V trimming: 5 bases; J trimming: 0 bases; junction bases outside the gene matches: 9. CDR3 length: 18 amino acids. The CDR3 protein is CASSPMLAGHSGANVLTF. CDR3 nucleotides: TGTGCCAGCAGCCCTATGTTAGCGGGACACTCTGGGGCCAACGTCCTGACTTTC.

V and J are TRBV2 and TRBJ2-1; unclear D gene. The CDR3 is 12 residues long. Germline lookup yields CDR1 SNHLY and CDR2 FYNNEI. The V and J ends lost 6 bases and 8 bases respectively, with 11 bases between them. CDR3 sequence (DNA): TGTGCCAGCAGCAGACTGGGCGATGAGCAGTTCTTC. Protein sequence: CASSRLGDEQFF.

The chain is built from TRBV19 and TRBJ1-5, with TRBD1 matching 7 bases. CDR1 LNHDA and CDR2 SQIVND come from the germline V gene (reference sequence). With 3 bases clipped from V and 7 bases from J, the junction kept 15 bases outside the gene matches. The CDR3 totals 17 residues. This CDR3 is CASSIDPLRDRAQPQHF. In nucleotides, the CDR3 is TGTGCCAGTAGTATTGATCCCCTCCGCGACAGGGCCCAGCCCCAGCATTTT.

The CDR3 loop is CASSQGVAGGPGSYNEQFF. In nucleotides, the CDR3 is TGCGCCAGCAGCCAAGGGGTAGCGGGAGGGCCAGGCTCCTACAATGAGCAGTTCTTC. V gene TRBV4-1 combines with J gene TRBJ2-1, with 11 nucleotides matching TRBD2. The CDR3 length is 19 residues. V lost 1 base and J lost 0; bases outside the gene matches: 8. The germline gives CDR1 MGHRA, CDR2 YSYEKL.